Below, one T cell receptor beta chain is given with its context. The CDR3 spans 16 residues. Per the germline V gene, CDR1 is MGHRA and CDR2 is YSYEKL. The V end lost 0 bases, the J end lost 2 bases, and 11 bases lay between the germline ends. The data were obtained in a study of blood T cell repertoires in COVID-19. Background on the study: Samples representing acute and convalescent COVID-19 were sourced from the United States, Italy and Spain. Nucleic acid was either cDNA or gDNA, and it came from T cells, B-cell-depleted T cells, or PBMCs.

Per the study methods: Estimation of nucleated cell counts relied on the amplification of reference gene primers. The method was immunoSEQ multiplex PCR; TCRdb's version includes in-frame clones alone and lacks a portion of them. For V, J and clone size, that table is used; D and trimming come from the DNA. The sample shows approximately 110,000 clones, more than 75% of them seen only once. The receptor's source is a man aged 35 to 55 with acute or convalescent COVID-19. The V gene is TRBV4-1, the J gene TRBJ2-1; perhaps TRBD1 as D (5 bases). Input material: peripheral blood. The CDR3 loop is CASSQDGQGTYNEQFF. CDR3 DNA: TGCGCCAGCAGCCAAGACGGGCAGGGTACCTACAATGAGCAGTTCTTC.